This T cell receptor (beta chain) was captured by sequencing in a study of blood T cell repertoires in COVID-19. Produced via immunoSEQ multiplex PCR; TCRdb's table is partial and in-frame only. Seen here are 250,000 or so clones, roughly 80% observed once, and the top ten hold around 3.5%. This clone is a singleton in its sample. The ends were cut back, 6 bases at V and 5 bases at J, with 13 bases in the middle. Germline values: CDR1 SNHLY, CDR2 FYNNEI. This CDR3 has 13 residues. Sequencing used peripheral blood. The sequence came from a woman younger than 30 with acute or convalescent COVID-19. The chain carries TRBV2 and TRBJ2-5; D not resolved. The DNA of the CDR3 is TGTGCCAGCAGCTCCGTAGCTCGGGAGACCCAGTACTTC. Translating gives CASSSVARETQYF.